The TCR beta chain described here comes from a study of human T cells and chemical hapten exposure. Study summary: Patch testing placed 0.01% DPC on the upper back, with readings at 6 days. Study-wide results and limits: The number of TCRs above 1 in 1000 frequency did not change after DPC sensitization.

CDR3 length: 15 residues. V was shortened by 5 bases and J by 7 bases, with 21 bases between the two germline ends. Germline V gives CDR1 DFQATT, CDR2 SNEGSKA (reference sequence). Source study methods: Samples had a median of around 100,000 TCRs, ranging 23,224 to 690,600. One entry per CDR3 protein, called by TCRdb with MiXCR from the RACE reads. The V and J calls were determined by TCRdb, not by the authors. This table holds about 69,000 distinct CDR3 sequences, about a tenth found once. About this clonotype: What it binds is not known.

Time point of the sample: patch test 2, 6 weeks after DPC sensitization. Treatment in this sample: therapeutic diphenylcyclopropenone sensitization with weekly scalp DPC. The starting material was whole blood, obtained in connection with sensitization to the hapten diphenylcyclopropenone (DPC). The V call is TRBV20-1, the J call TRBJ2-1; perhaps TRBD2 as D (6 bases). The sequence was obtained from a woman aged 45-65 years with alopecia areata. Some clones in this sample may be carry-over from other donors' samples. The CDR3 coding sequence is TGCAGTGCTCTGGTTCGGGCGGGATGGGATAATGAGCAGTTCTTC. This gives the protein CSALVRAGWDNEQFF.